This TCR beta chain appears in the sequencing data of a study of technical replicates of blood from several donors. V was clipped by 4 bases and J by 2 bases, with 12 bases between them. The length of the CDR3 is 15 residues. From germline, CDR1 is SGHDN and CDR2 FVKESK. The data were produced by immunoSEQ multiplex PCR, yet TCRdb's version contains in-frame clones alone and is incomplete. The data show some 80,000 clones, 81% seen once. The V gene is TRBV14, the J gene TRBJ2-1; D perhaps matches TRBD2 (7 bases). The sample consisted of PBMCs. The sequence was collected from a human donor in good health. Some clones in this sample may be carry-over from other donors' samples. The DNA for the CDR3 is TGTGCCAGCAGCCTGGGGGGGGGCCCCTACAATGAGCAGTTCTTC. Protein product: CASSLGGGPYNEQFF.